In this sample, the clone carrying this T cell receptor (beta chain) turned up a few times. This sample is part of a study of blood T cell repertoires in COVID-19. Study in general: Some COVID-19 samples were acute and others convalescent; all came from the United States, Italy and Spain. The analysed material was cDNA or gDNA that came from T cells, B-cell-depleted T cells, or PBMCs.

J lost 4 bases, V lost 1 base, and 4 bases had no gene match. The CDR3 length is 15 residues. Germline V CDR1 and CDR2: SGHTA, FQGNSA. Per the original data handling: The authors estimated nucleated cell counts from reference gene primer amplification. Assay used: immunoSEQ multiplex PCR; TCRdb lists only in-frame clones, some missing. D and trimming come from the DNA, and the V and J calls and clone size come from that table. The sample yields under 250,000 clones, approximately 85% seen once. Followed over time, Seattle patients had been enrolled while infection was active. V gene TRBV7-2 combines with J gene TRBJ1-5; 7 nucleotides align to TRBD1. What was sequenced was peripheral blood. The TCR comes from a man between 45 and 60 years old with COVID-19, enrolled during active disease. CDR3 coding DNA: TGTGCCAGCAGCTTAGGGGACAGTCTTAATCAGCCCCAGCATTTT. It translates to CASSLGDSLNQPQHF. The complete variable domain, with remaining parts taken from reference TRBV7-2 and TRBJ1-5, reads GAGVSQSPSNKVTEKGKDVELRCDPISGHTALYWYRQSLGQGLEFLIYFQGNSAPDKSGLPSDRFSAERTGGSVSTLTIQRTQQEDSAVYLCASSLGDSLNQPQHFGDGTRLSIL.